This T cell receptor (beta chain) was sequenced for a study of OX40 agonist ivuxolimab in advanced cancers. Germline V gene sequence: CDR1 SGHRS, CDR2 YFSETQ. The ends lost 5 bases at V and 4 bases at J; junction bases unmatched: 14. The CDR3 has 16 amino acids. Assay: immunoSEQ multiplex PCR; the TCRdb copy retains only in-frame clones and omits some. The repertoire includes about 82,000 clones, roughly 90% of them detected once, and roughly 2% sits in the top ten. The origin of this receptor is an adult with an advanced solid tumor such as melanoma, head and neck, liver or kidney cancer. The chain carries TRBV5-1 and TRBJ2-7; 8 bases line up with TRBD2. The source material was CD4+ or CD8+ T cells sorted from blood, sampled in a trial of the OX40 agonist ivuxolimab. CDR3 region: CASRDGGRAGAYEQYF. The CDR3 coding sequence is TGCGCCAGCAGGGATGGAGGAAGAGCGGGAGCATACGAGCAGTACTTC.